These 12 T cell receptor beta chains originate from one sample sequenced in a study of glioma-infiltrating T cells after dendritic cell vaccination. Profiling relied on immunoSEQ multiplex PCR, and the TCRdb table lists in-frame clones only, not all of them. This sample yields tens of thousands of clones, of which approximately 78% are seen a single time; over 9% belongs to the top ten. Here the sequenced sample was blood, taken before dendritic cell vaccination. These TCRs come from a human donor with glioblastoma.

This clone was counted a few times. The V gene is TRBV7-2, the J gene TRBJ2-3; 12 nucleotides line up with TRBD2. Per the germline V gene, CDR1 is SGHTA and CDR2 is FQGNSA. The CDR3 runs 16 residues. V was pared by 2 bases and J by 2 bases, with 2 bases of the junction left unmatched. The CDR3, as DNA: TGTGCCAGCAGCTTAACTAGCGGGGGGAACACAGATACGCAGTATTTT. Encoded protein: CASSLTSGGNTDTQYF.

The chain carries TRBV7-8 and TRBJ1-1, with D uncertain. The CDR3 runs 13 residues. CDR1 is SGHVS, CDR2 FQNEAQ, per germline. V gave up 0 bases and J gave up 11 bases, with 13 bases separating them. The CDR3 DNA follows: TGTGCCAGCAGCTTAGCCATCGCCCGGTCGGCTTTCTTT. Protein product: CASSLAIARSAFF.

V and J are TRBV25-1 and TRBJ1-3; possibly TRBD1 for D (5 bases). This CDR3 contains 15 residues. V lost 4 bases and J 4 bases, leaving 14 bases between the germline ends. Germline V gene lookup returns CDR1 MGHDK and CDR2 SYGVNS. The CDR3 nucleotides read TGTGCCAGCAGTGCCCAGGGAACAGGCGGAAACACCATATATTTT. This encodes CASSAQGTGGNTIYF.

This clone has more than one count but fewer than ten. In DNA form, the CDR3 reads TGTGCCAGCAGCCGGACAGGGGGCGATACGCAGTATTTT. Amino acid sequence: CASSRTGGDTQYF. This rearrangement joins TRBV5-6 to TRBJ2-3; 11 nucleotides match TRBD1. The CDR3 has 13 residues. V lost 4 bases to trimming and J lost 6 bases; unmatched junction nucleotides: 1. From germline, CDR1 is SGHDT and CDR2 YYEEEE.

The chain is built from TRBV28 and TRBJ2-5; D not certain. V was pared by 2 bases and J by 2 bases, with 9 bases between. Germline CDR1 MDHEN, CDR2 SYDVKM. The CDR3 has 14 amino acids. The CDR3 DNA is TGTGCCAGCAGTTTAGTGTCGTTACAAGAGACCCAGTACTTC. It yields the protein CASSLVSLQETQYF.

The V and J genes are TRBV6-5 and TRBJ1-2, with D perhaps TRBD1 (5 bases). V gave up 6 bases and J gave up 4 bases, with 15 bases separating them. This CDR3 has 14 residues. Germline V gives CDR1 MNHEY, CDR2 SVGAGI. The DNA for the CDR3 is TGTGCCAGCAGCCTTCGGGGGTTCGGCTATGGCTACACCTTC. Amino acid sequence: CASSLRGFGYGYTF.

Concerning this clone: An end of the junction differs from the germline gene, which may be a read error. V and J are TRBV5-6 and TRBJ2-5, with D tentatively TRBD1 (5 bases). There are 14 residues in the CDR3. Germline-derived CDR1 and CDR2 are SGHDT and YYEEEE. DNA for the CDR3: TGTGCCAGCAGCCCGACAGATTGGCAAGGGACCCAGTACTTC. Translated, it gives CASSPTDWQGTQYF.

A few counts support this clone. V usage is TRBV9 and J usage is TRBJ2-5, with TRBD1 matching over 8 bases. The J call is in doubt because the DNA end fits TRBJ2-7 better. The CDR3 runs 13 residues. Germline V gives CDR1 SGDLS, CDR2 YYNGEE. The CDR3 nucleotides are TGTGCCAGCAGCTATGACAGGGGACGCGAGCAGTACTTC. Translation gives CASSYDRGREQYF.

The chain joins TRBV18 to TRBJ2-7; TRBD1 aligns across 7 bases. In germline, CDR1 is KGHSH, CDR2 LQKENI. V lost 3 bases to trimming and J lost 6 bases; unmatched junction nucleotides: 8. This CDR3 contains 14 residues. The CDR3 nucleotides read TGTGCCAGCTCACCCCTGCCCCCAGGGGGCGAGCAGTACTTC. Translated, it gives CASSPLPPGGEQYF.

The chain carries TRBV28 and TRBJ2-7; D perhaps matches TRBD1 (7 bases). Germline V gene data show CDR1 as MDHEN and CDR2 as SYDVKM. The CDR3 loop spans 14 amino acids. V lost 8 bases and J 2 bases, leaving 16 bases between the germline ends. The CDR3 sequence: CASRGTAVPYEQYF. The CDR3 nucleotides read TGTGCCAGCCGCGGGACAGCCGTACCCTACGAGCAGTACTTC.

This clone was counted between two and nine times. The J gene is TRBJ1-2, the V gene TRBV2, with D perhaps matching TRBD1 (5 bases). Trimming left V 4 bases short and J 5 bases short, with 14 bases between. Germline CDR1 is SNHLY and CDR2 is FYNNEI. The CDR3 loop spans 14 amino acids. As DNA, the CDR3 is TGTGCCAGCAGTGCACAGGCTCGAGGATATGGCTACACCTTC. This encodes CASSAQARGYGYTF. The variable domain in full, with the rest retrieved from reference TRBV2 and TRBJ1-2, is EPEVTQTPSHQVTQMGQEVILRCVPISNHLYFYWYRQILGQKVEFLVSFYNNEISEKSEIFDDQFSVERPDGSNFTLKIRSTKLEDSAMYFCASSAQARGYGYTFGSGTRLTVV.

V usage is TRBV5-1 and J usage is TRBJ2-5; D is perhaps TRBD2 (6 bases). The germline gives CDR1 SGHRS, CDR2 YFSETQ. The CDR3 spans 14 residues. V was clipped by 3 bases and J by 5 bases, with 14 bases between them. CDR3 in DNA: TGCGCCAGCAGCTACCTCGGGAGCGGGGAGACCCAGTACTTC. Protein sequence: CASSYLGSGETQYF.